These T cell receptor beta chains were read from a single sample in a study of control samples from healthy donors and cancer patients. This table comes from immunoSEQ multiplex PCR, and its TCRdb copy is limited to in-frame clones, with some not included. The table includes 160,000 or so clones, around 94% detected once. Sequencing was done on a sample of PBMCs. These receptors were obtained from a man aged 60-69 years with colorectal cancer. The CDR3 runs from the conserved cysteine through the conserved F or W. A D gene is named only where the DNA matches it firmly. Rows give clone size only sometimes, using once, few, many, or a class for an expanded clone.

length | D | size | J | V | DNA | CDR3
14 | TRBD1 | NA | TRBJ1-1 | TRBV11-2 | TGTGCCAGCAGCCTGGGACAGGGGAACACTGAAGCTTTCTTT | CASSLGQGNTEAFF
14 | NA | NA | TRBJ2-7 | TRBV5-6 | TGTGCCAGCTCGCCGTCCGGGACCCCCTACGAGCAGTACTTC | CASSPSGTPYEQYF
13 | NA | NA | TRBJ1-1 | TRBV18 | TGTGCCAGCTCACCACCGGAAGGGTCTGAAGCTTTCTTT | CASSPPEGSEAFF
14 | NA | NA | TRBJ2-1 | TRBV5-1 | TGCGCCAGCAGCTTGGGTCAGGGATGGAGTGAGCAGTTCTTC | CASSLGQGWSEQFF
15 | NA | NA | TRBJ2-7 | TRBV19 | TGTGCCAGTAGTATGTCGGACACCCCCTCCTTAGAGCAGTACTTC | CASSMSDTPSLEQYF
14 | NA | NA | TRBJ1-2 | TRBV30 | TGTGCCTGGAGTGTAGGCAGTTTGAACTATGGCTACACCTTC | CAWSVGSLNYGYTF
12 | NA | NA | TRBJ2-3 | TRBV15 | TGTGCCACCAGCAGCACGGGGGACACGCAGTATTTT | CATSSTGDTQYF
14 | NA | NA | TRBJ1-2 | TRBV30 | TGTGCCTGGAGTGTGGGTTTAGCTAACTATGGCTACACCTTC | CAWSVGLANYGYTF
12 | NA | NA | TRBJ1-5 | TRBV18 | TGTGCCAGCTCACCCCCGGGTCAGCCCCAGCATTTT | CASSPPGQPQHF
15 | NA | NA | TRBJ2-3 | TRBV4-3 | TGCGCCAGCAGCCGGACAGCGGATAGCACAGATACGCAGTATTTT | CASSRTADSTDTQYF
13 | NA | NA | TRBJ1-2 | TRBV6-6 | TGTGCCAGCAGACCGACAGCCAACTATGGCTACACCTTC | CASRPTANYGYTF
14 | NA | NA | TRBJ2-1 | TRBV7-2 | TGTGCCAGCAGCCGCCCCAGGGGGGAGGGTGAGCAGTTCTTC | CASSRPRGEGEQFF
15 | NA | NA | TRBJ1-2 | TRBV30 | TGTGCCTGGAGGGGTATGGGCGGCGAGAACTATGGCTACACCTTC | CAWRGMGGENYGYTF
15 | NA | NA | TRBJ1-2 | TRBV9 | TGTGCCAGCAGCGTAGAAGGAGGTCTGATCTATGGCTACACCTTC | CASSVEGGLIYGYTF
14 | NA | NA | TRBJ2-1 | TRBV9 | TGTGCCAGCAGCCCTTCTGGGGCCACCAATGAGCAGTTCTTC | CASSPSGATNEQFF
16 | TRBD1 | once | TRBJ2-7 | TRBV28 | TGTGCCAGCAGGGGGGCCCCGGGACAGCCAACCTACGAGCAGTACTTC | CASRGAPGQPTYEQYF
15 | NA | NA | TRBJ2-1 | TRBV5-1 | TGCGCCAGCAGCCCGAACCGACCAAAACCCGATGAGCAGTTCTTC | CASSPNRPKPDEQFF
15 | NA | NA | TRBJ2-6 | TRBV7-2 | TGTGCCAGCAGCTTAGAGCCATTTGGGGCCAACGTCCTGACTTTC | CASSLEPFGANVLTF
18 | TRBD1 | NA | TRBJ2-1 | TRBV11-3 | TGTGCCAGCAGATCCGAGCTAAACTACAGGGGCCGTAAGAATGAGCAGTTCTTC | CASRSELNYRGRKNEQFF
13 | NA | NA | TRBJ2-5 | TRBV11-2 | TGTGCCAGCAGCTTCGGGCTCCAAGAGACCCAGTACTTC | CASSFGLQETQYF
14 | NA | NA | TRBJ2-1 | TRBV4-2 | TGTGCCAGCAGCCCTAGCGACAGGTTCAATGAGCAGTTCTTC | CASSPSDRFNEQFF
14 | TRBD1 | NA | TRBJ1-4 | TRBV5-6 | TGTGCCAGCAGCCTGGGACAGGGCTTTGAAAAACTGTTTTTT | CASSLGQGFEKLFF
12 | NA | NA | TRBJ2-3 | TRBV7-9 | TGTGCCAGCAGCTTAGCGTCAGATACGCAGTATTTT | CASSLASDTQYF
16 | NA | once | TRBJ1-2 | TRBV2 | TGTGCCAGCAGTAGACCCGCGCCCGGAGGTAACTATGGCTACACCTTC | CASSRPAPGGNYGYTF
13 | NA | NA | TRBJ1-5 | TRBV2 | TGTGCCAGCACGGCGGACTTGGGTCAGCCCCAGCATTTT | CASTADLGQPQHF
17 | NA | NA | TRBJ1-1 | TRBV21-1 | TGTGCCAGCAGCAAAAAAAAAGGGTGGGGGACAGACACTGAAGCTTTCTTT | CASSKKKGWGTDTEAFF
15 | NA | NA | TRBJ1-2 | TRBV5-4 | TGTGCCAGCAGCTTGAGCGGTTCCGCTAACTATGGCTACACCTTC | CASSLSGSANYGYTF
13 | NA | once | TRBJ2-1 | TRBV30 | TGTGCCTGGAGGGCTAGCGTCTACAATGAGCAGTTCTTC | CAWRASVYNEQFF
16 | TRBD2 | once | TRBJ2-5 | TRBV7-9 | TGTGCCAGCAGCTTATATAACGGGGGGGCCCGAGAGACCCAGTACTTC | CASSLYNGGARETQYF
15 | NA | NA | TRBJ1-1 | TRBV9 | TGTGCCAGCAGCCCAGTGCGGGGGGGGTACACTGAAGCTTTCTTT | CASSPVRGGYTEAFF
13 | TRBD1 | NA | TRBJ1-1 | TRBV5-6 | TGTGCCAGCAGCTTGCCAGGGGGCGCTGAAGCTTTCTTT | CASSLPGGAEAFF